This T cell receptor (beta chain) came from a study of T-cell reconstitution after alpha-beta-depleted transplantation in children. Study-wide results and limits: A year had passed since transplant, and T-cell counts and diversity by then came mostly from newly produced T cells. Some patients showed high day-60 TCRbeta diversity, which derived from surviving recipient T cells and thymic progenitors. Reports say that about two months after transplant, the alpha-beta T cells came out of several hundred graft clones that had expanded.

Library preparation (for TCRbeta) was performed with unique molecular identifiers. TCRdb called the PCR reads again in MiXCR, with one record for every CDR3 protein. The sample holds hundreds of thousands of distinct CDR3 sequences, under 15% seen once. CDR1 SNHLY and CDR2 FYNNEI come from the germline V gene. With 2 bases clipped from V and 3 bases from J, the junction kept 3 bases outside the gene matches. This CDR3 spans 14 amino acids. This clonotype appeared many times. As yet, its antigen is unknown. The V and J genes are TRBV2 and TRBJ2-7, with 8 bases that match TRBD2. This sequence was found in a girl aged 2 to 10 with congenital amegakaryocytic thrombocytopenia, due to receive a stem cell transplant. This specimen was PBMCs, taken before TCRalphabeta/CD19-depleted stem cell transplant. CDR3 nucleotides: TGTGCCAGCAGTGAATCGGGGGGGCTCTACGAGCAGTACTTC. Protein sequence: CASSESGGLYEQYF.